These 23 T cell receptor beta chains share one sample of origin, sequenced in a study of T-cell memory formation after mild COVID-19. TCRdb reprocessed the 5' RACE reads via MiXCR and lists one record per CDR3 protein. The sample has roughly 110,000 distinct CDR3 sequences, 9.5% to 15% seen once. Sequencing was carried out using PBMCs or a T cell subset sorted from them (not recorded which). These receptors all come from an adult woman who had mild COVID-19 (a few samples of this study predate the infection). Cell type and time point are not known.

The table lists this clonotype with a few counts. The V gene is TRBV12-3 or TRBV12-4, the J gene TRBJ2-7; 7 nucleotides align to TRBD2. The CDR3 length is 15 residues. V lost 5 bases, J lost 3 bases, and 10 bases stayed unmatched. CDR3 nucleotide sequence: TGTGCCAGCAGTCCGTCTGCAGGGAGGGACTACGAGCAGTACTTC. This sequence encodes CASSPSAGRDYEQYF.

This clonotype was found a few times. The chain joins TRBV7-9 to TRBJ2-7; 8 nucleotides line up with TRBD1. The germline CDR1 and CDR2 sequences are SEHNR and FQNEAQ (reference sequence). This CDR3 is built from 15 residues. V dropped 4 bases and J dropped 4; count of bases not matched to a gene: 9. The chain's CDR3 is CASSSSTGVIYEQYF. The CDR3 DNA is TGTGCCAGCAGCTCTTCGACAGGGGTAATTTACGAGCAGTACTTC.

The V call is TRBV16, the J call TRBJ2-1; D is perhaps TRBD1 (6 bases). Trimming removed 5 bases at V and 8 bases at J, with 10 bases between. The CDR3 spans 12 residues. Germline V gives CDR1 KGHSY, CDR2 FQNENV. In DNA, the CDR3 is TGTGCCAGCAGCTCAGGGGAGTATGAGCAGTTCTTC. Its protein is CASSSGEYEQFF.

This clonotype was observed a few times. The chain has TRBV13 and TRBJ2-7; either TRBD1 or TRBD2 may fit D (5 bases each). Trimming left V 5 bases short and J 5 bases short, with 19 bases between. Germline CDR1 is PRHDT and CDR2 is FYEKMQ (reference sequence). The length of the CDR3 is 15 residues. CDR3 protein: CASSPGAGGINEQYF. The CDR3 nucleotides read TGTGCCAGCAGCCCTGGTGCTGGGGGTATAAACGAGCAGTACTTC.

This clonotype was picked up many times. This chain uses TRBV29-1 with TRBJ2-1, with 8 bases identical to TRBD2. Germline values: CDR1 SQVTM, CDR2 ANQGSEA. There are 14 residues in the CDR3. The V gene end was trimmed by 4 bases and the J gene end by 4 bases; junction bases not matched to a gene: 6. The chain's CDR3 is CSVVIGGGYNEQFF. The CDR3, as DNA: TGCAGCGTTGTTATCGGCGGGGGGTACAATGAGCAGTTCTTC.

The chain has TRBV5-1 and TRBJ2-1; D is ambiguous. V gave up 0 bases and J gave up 6 bases, with 10 bases separating them. The CDR3 extends over 14 amino acids. Germline CDR1 and CDR2: SGHRS and YFSETQ. The DNA for the CDR3 is TGCGCCAGCAGCTTGGGTCAGTCGGGCAATGAGCAGTTCTTC. Residues: CASSLGQSGNEQFF.

The chain is built from TRBV7-9 and TRBJ1-2, with 8 bases identical to TRBD1. With V trimmed by 5 bases and J by 3 bases, 2 bases remained unmatched. The CDR3 sequence is 13 residues long. In germline, CDR1 is SEHNR, CDR2 FQNEAQ (reference sequence). Here the CDR3 reads CASSHRGDYGYTF. The CDR3, as DNA: TGTGCCAGCAGCCACAGGGGGGACTATGGCTACACCTTC.

V gene TRBV7-9 combines with J gene TRBJ1-6; 8 bases match TRBD1. In germline, CDR1 is SEHNR, CDR2 FQNEAQ (reference sequence). The CDR3 is made up of 15 amino acids. V was pared by 5 bases and J by 14 bases, with 14 bases of the junction left unmatched. DNA for the CDR3: TGTGCCAGCAGCACCGGTGGACAGGGAAGCGTTGCCCTCCACTTT. Translation: CASSTGGQGSVALHF. Supplemented by reference TRBV7-9 and TRBJ1-6, the full variable domain reads DTGVSQNPRHKITKRGQNVTFRCDPISEHNRLYWYRQTLGQGPEFLTYFQNEAQLEKSRLLSDRFSAERPKGSFSTLEIQRTEQGDSAMYLCASSTGGQGSVALHFGNGTRLTVT.

There are a few counts of this clonotype. V usage is TRBV5-1 and J usage is TRBJ1-2; D might be TRBD1 (5 bases). The CDR3 totals 14 residues. Germline CDR1 reads SGHRS; CDR2 reads YFSETQ. V was clipped by 4 bases and J by 0 bases, with 10 bases between them. The CDR3 here is CASSPDSANYGYTF. CDR3 DNA sequence: TGCGCCAGCAGCCCCGACAGTGCTAACTATGGCTACACCTTC.

This clonotype was seen a few times. The J gene is TRBJ1-1, the V gene TRBV6-5, with 9 bases matching TRBD1. Germline CDR1 reads MNHEY; CDR2 reads SVGAGI. The V gene end was trimmed by 0 bases and the J gene end by 0 bases; junction bases not matched to a gene: 5. The CDR3 length is 17 residues. CDR3 amino acids: CASSYSGQGPMNTEAFF. CDR3 sequence (DNA): TGTGCCAGCAGTTACTCAGGACAGGGGCCCATGAACACTGAAGCTTTCTTT.

The J gene is TRBJ2-1, the V gene TRBV7-9; 7 bases align to TRBD1. J lost 6 bases, V lost 5 bases, and 10 bases had no gene match. This CDR3 has 15 amino acids. Germline loops: CDR1 SEHNR, CDR2 FQNEAQ (reference sequence). CDR3 amino acids: CASSAPGTASNEQFF. CDR3 sequence (DNA): TGTGCCAGCAGCGCCCCCGGGACAGCTAGCAATGAGCAGTTCTTC.

This clonotype was seen repeatedly, ten times or more. V gene TRBV29-1 combines with J gene TRBJ2-7; 7 bases align to TRBD1. Germline V gene sequence: CDR1 SQVTM, CDR2 ANQGSEA. V was pared by 6 bases and J by 7 bases, with 6 bases of the junction left unmatched. The CDR3 is 11 amino acids. CDR3 region: CSVNRGREQYF. CDR3 in DNA: TGCAGCGTAAACAGGGGTAGAGAGCAGTACTTC.

V gene TRBV7-6 combines with J gene TRBJ2-1, with TRBD1 matching over 7 bases. With V trimmed by 5 bases and J by 3 bases, 13 bases remained unmatched. The CDR3 is 17 residues long. Germline CDR1 SGHVS, CDR2 FNYEAQ. The CDR3 nucleotides read TGTGCCAGCAGCGGCCCCAGAGGGGGCGCGGGCTACAATGAGCAGTTCTTC. Encoded protein: CASSGPRGGAGYNEQFF.

The chain has TRBV12-3 or TRBV12-4 and TRBJ1-2; D not certain. Trimming pared 6 bases from V and 4 bases from J, leaving 15 bases between. The CDR3 has 14 residues. As DNA, the CDR3 is TGTGCCAGCAGCGGTGGACGGTGGAGCTATGGCTACACCTTC. Residues: CASSGGRWSYGYTF.

The chain combines TRBV24-1 with TRBJ2-5; D is unclear. CDR3 length equals 12 residues. The germline gives CDR1 KGHDR, CDR2 SFDVKD. The V and J ends lost 1 base and 3 bases respectively, with 2 bases between them. CDR3 region: CATSDFEETQYF. The CDR3 nucleotides are TGTGCCACCAGTGATTTCGAAGAGACCCAGTACTTC.

This clonotype was picked up a small number of times. V usage is TRBV14 and J usage is TRBJ2-3; no clear D. The ends were cut back, 0 bases at V and 6 bases at J, with 19 bases in the middle. The V gene's germline CDR1 is SGHDN and CDR2 FVKESK. CDR3 size: 17 residues. The CDR3 sequence is CASSQDPVRLVMDTQYF. The CDR3 DNA sequence: TGTGCCAGCAGCCAAGATCCGGTGCGGCTAGTAATGGATACGCAGTATTTT.

The gene calls are TRBV19 and TRBJ1-1, with 8 bases identical to TRBD1. Germline V gene lookup returns CDR1 LNHDA and CDR2 SQIVND (reference sequence). V was clipped by 3 bases and J by 5 bases; unmatched bases: 5. This CDR3 spans 14 amino acids. CDR3 in amino acids: CASSIRTGGTEAFF. Written as DNA, the CDR3 is TGTGCCAGTAGTATCAGAACAGGGGGGACTGAAGCTTTCTTT.

The chain couples TRBV3-1 to TRBJ2-1, with no clear D. The CDR3 totals 15 residues. Germline V CDR1 and CDR2: LGHDT, YNNKEL (reference sequence). V was clipped by 1 base and J by 6 bases, with 13 bases between them. The CDR3 region is CASSQGPPGVNEQFF. The CDR3 region has the DNA TGTGCCAGCAGCCAAGGACCTCCGGGCGTCAATGAGCAGTTCTTC.

A few counts support this clonotype. J is TRBJ2-2 and V is TRBV9; D might be TRBD2 (5 bases). This CDR3 has 14 residues. V was pared by 0 bases and J by 3 bases, with 6 bases between. From germline, CDR1 is SGDLS and CDR2 YYNGEE. This chain's CDR3 is CASSVGRDTGELFF. The CDR3 DNA sequence: TGTGCCAGCAGCGTAGGGCGGGACACCGGGGAGCTGTTTTTT.

The chain links TRBV4-3 to TRBJ2-5; no clear D gene. Trimming removed 6 bases at V and 1 base at J, with 6 bases between. The CDR3 is made up of 12 amino acids. Germline V gene lookup returns CDR1 LGHNA and CDR2 YSLEER. The CDR3 loop is CASSNFQETQYF. The CDR3 nucleotides read TGCGCCAGCAGTAACTTCCAAGAGACCCAGTACTTC.

The V gene is TRBV6-6, the J gene TRBJ1-2, with TRBD1 matching over 8 bases. The CDR3 loop spans 13 amino acids. With V trimmed by 2 bases and J by 6 bases, 2 bases remained unmatched. Germline V gives CDR1 MNHNY, CDR2 SVGAGI (reference sequence). The CDR3 nucleotides are TGTGCCAGCAGTTACACGGACAGGGATGGCTACACCTTC. As protein: CASSYTDRDGYTF.

This clonotype was found a few times. The J gene is TRBJ2-7, the V gene TRBV6-5; no reliable D call. V was trimmed by 2 bases and J by 7 bases, leaving 6 bases between them. The CDR3 totals 11 residues. Germline CDR1 reads MNHEY; CDR2 reads SVGAGI. The DNA for the CDR3 is TGTGCCAGCAGTTACGGTGATGAGCAGTACTTC. Translated, it gives CASSYGDEQYF.

This clonotype came up a few times. The V gene is TRBV12-3 or TRBV12-4, the J gene TRBJ2-7; 7 bases fit TRBD1. This CDR3 comprises 14 residues. V lost 6 bases and J lost 6; bases outside the gene matches: 11. CDR3: CASSPVTGPSEQYF. CDR3 nucleotide sequence: TGTGCCAGCAGCCCCGTGACAGGGCCCAGCGAGCAGTACTTC.